Following are 19 T cell receptor beta chains from one sample sequenced in a study of blood T cell repertoires in COVID-19. TCRdb's table, derived via immunoSEQ multiplex PCR, lists solely in-frame clones and lacks some. The sample consists of a few hundred thousand clones, 80% to 90% of them appearing once. The specimen was peripheral blood. The receptors originated from a woman aged 45-59 years with acute or convalescent COVID-19.

The V and J genes are TRBV3-1 (or the pseudogene TRBV3-2) and TRBJ2-7; D gene unclear. V gave up 4 bases and J gave up 2 bases, with 9 bases separating them. Germline CDR1 and CDR2: LGHDT and YNNKEL (reference sequence). The CDR3 consists of 13 residues. CDR3 in amino acids: CASSPDGAYEQYF. The CDR3 nucleotides are TGTGCCAGCAGCCCTGACGGAGCCTACGAGCAGTACTTC.

The CDR3 nucleotides read TGCGCCAGCAGCCTACTGGACAGCGAAAAACTGTTTTTT. Amino acid sequence: CASSLLDSEKLFF. The rearrangement joins TRBV5-1 to TRBJ1-4; tentative D call: TRBD1 (6 bases). The V end was cut by 4 bases, the J end by 8 bases, with 12 bases between. The germline V gene encodes CDR1 SGHRS and CDR2 YFSETQ. The CDR3 is 13 amino acids.

This chain connects TRBV9 to TRBJ1-5; D is unresolved. There are 13 residues in the CDR3. V shed 0 bases and J shed 4 bases, with 5 bases lying between them. Germline values: CDR1 SGDLS, CDR2 YYNGEE. The CDR3 region is CASSVAENQPQHF. DNA for the CDR3: TGTGCCAGCAGCGTAGCAGAAAATCAGCCCCAGCATTTT.

The genes are TRBV6-2 or TRBV6-3 and TRBJ2-1, with TRBD2 matching over 7 bases. Germline CDR1 and CDR2: MNHEY and SVGEGT. V shed 1 base, J shed 5 bases, and the junction held 11 bases outside the gene matches. This CDR3 comprises 17 residues. The CDR3 bases are TGTGCCAGCAGTTACTGGGGGGGAGCGGGAACGGACAATGAGCAGTTCTTC. This translates into CASSYWGGAGTDNEQFF.

The chain joins TRBV19 to TRBJ1-3; D is ambiguous. In germline, CDR1 is LNHDA, CDR2 SQIVND (reference sequence). This CDR3 spans 14 amino acids. Trimming stripped 5 bases from V and 0 bases from J, with 8 bases between. CDR3 region: CASSHPSSGNTIYF. As DNA, the CDR3 is TGTGCCAGTAGTCATCCGAGCTCTGGAAACACCATATATTTT. Looking up the rest from reference TRBV19 and TRBJ1-3 gives the full variable domain: DGGITQSPKYLFRKEGQNVTLSCEQNLNHDAMYWYRQDPGQGLRLIYYSQIVNDFQKGDIAEGYSVSREKKESFPLTVTSAQKNPTAFYLCASSHPSSGNTIYFGEGSWLTVV.

J is TRBJ2-3 and V is TRBV4-1; weak D call: TRBD2 (6 bases). This CDR3 contains 18 residues. CDR1 and CDR2 (germline): MGHRA, YSYEKL. V was clipped by 1 base and J by 6 bases, with 23 bases between them. The CDR3 coding sequence is TGCGCCAGCAGCCAAGGGCCGCGGGGAGCCCCTGCTCCGGATACGCAGTATTTT. Its translation is CASSQGPRGAPAPDTQYF.

The gene calls are TRBV15 and TRBJ2-5; TRBD2 agrees at 8 bases. Germline V gives CDR1 LNHNV, CDR2 YYDKDF (reference sequence). This CDR3 has 13 amino acids. With 11 bases clipped from V and 3 bases from J, the junction kept 8 bases outside the gene matches. CDR3 in amino acids: CAPDGGGKETQYF. CDR3 nucleotide sequence: TGTGCCCCGGACGGGGGGGGAAAAGAGACCCAGTACTTC.

The rearrangement uses TRBV6-5 and TRBJ2-7; 11 bases fit TRBD2. The CDR3 is made up of 16 amino acids. J lost 3 bases, V lost 0 bases, and 4 bases had no gene match. In germline, CDR1 is MNHEY, CDR2 SVGAGI. CDR3 sequence (DNA): TGTGCCAGCAGTTACTCGCTAGCGGGAGGCAACTACGAGCAGTACTTC. Its translation is CASSYSLAGGNYEQYF.

The V and J genes are TRBV7-2 and TRBJ2-3; 16 bases line up with TRBD2. This CDR3 comprises 19 residues. V trimming: 1 base; J trimming: 5 bases; junction bases outside the gene matches: 9. Germline V gene lookup returns CDR1 SGHTA and CDR2 FQGNSA. The DNA for the CDR3 is TGTGCCAGCAGCTTAGGCCCGGGACTAGCGGGAGGGCCGGAAGATACGCAGTATTTT. Protein product: CASSLGPGLAGGPEDTQYF.

The J gene is TRBJ2-7, the V gene TRBV7-3, with 8 bases fitting TRBD1. The CDR3 contains 15 residues. V was clipped by 5 bases and J by 5 bases; unmatched bases: 11. Germline CDR1 and CDR2: SGHTA and FQGTGA. The CDR3 sequence: CASSQNLRGRDEQYF. The CDR3 region has the DNA TGTGCCAGCAGCCAAAACCTCAGGGGGCGCGACGAGCAGTACTTC.

V usage is TRBV11-1 and J usage is TRBJ2-3; the D gene is possibly TRBD2 (6 bases). The CDR3 sequence is 16 residues long. Germline CDR1 SGHAT, CDR2 FQDESV (reference sequence). Trimming removed 2 bases at V and 6 bases at J, with 18 bases between. The DNA for the CDR3 is TGTGCCAGCAGCTTAAGGTTGTCGGGAGCGGGTGATACGCAGTATTTT. Translation: CASSLRLSGAGDTQYF.

The V and J genes are TRBV24-1 and TRBJ2-1; TRBD2 aligns across 14 bases. Losses at the gene ends were 1 base for V and 3 bases for J; bases not matched to a gene: 4. From germline, CDR1 is KGHDR and CDR2 SFDVKD. The CDR3 has 18 amino acids. CDR3 in DNA: TGTGCCACCAGTGATTTTCAAGGACTAGCGGGAGGCTACAATGAGCAGTTCTTC. Amino acid sequence: CATSDFQGLAGGYNEQFF.

V and J are TRBV5-1 and TRBJ2-3; TRBD1 matches 10 bases. CDR1 is SGHRS, CDR2 YFSETQ, per germline. The CDR3 is 15 residues long. V shed 4 bases, J shed 4 bases, and the junction held 6 bases outside the gene matches. CDR3 sequence (DNA): TGCGCCAGCAGCAGACCGGGACAGGGGTCAGATACGCAGTATTTT. Translation gives CASSRPGQGSDTQYF.

V gene TRBV28 combines with J gene TRBJ2-1; 10 bases line up with TRBD2. Germline V gene lookup returns CDR1 MDHEN and CDR2 SYDVKM. V dropped 3 bases and J dropped 0; count of bases not matched to a gene: 11. The CDR3 sequence is 19 residues long. The CDR3 here is CASSLWTSGWVGSYNEQFF. As DNA, the CDR3 is TGTGCCAGCAGTTTGTGGACTAGCGGATGGGTGGGCTCCTACAATGAGCAGTTCTTC. Full variable domain (remainder filled in from reference TRBV28 and TRBJ2-1): DVKVTQSSRYLVKRTGEKVFLECVQDMDHENMFWYRQDPGLGLRLIYFSYDVKMKEKGDIPEGYSVSREKKERFSLILESASTNQTSMYLCASSLWTSGWVGSYNEQFFGPGTRLTVL.

The genes are TRBV4-1 and TRBJ2-1, with TRBD2 matching over 8 bases. The CDR3 runs to 16 residues. Losses at the gene ends were 0 bases for V and 4 bases for J; bases not matched to a gene: 5. The germline V gene encodes CDR1 MGHRA and CDR2 YSYEKL. The CDR3 region is CASSQDSPSGYNEQFF. For the CDR3, the DNA is TGCGCCAGCAGCCAAGATTCCCCTAGCGGGTACAATGAGCAGTTCTTC.

This chain joins TRBV29-1 and TRBJ1-5, with 9 bases aligning to TRBD1. The germline CDR1 and CDR2 sequences are SQVTM and ANQGSEA. Trimming removed 0 bases from V and 5 bases from J; junction bases left unmatched: 14. CDR3 length equals 18 residues. For the CDR3, the DNA is TGCAGCGTTGAAGATCAAACCCCCGAGACAGGGGGATATCAGCCCCAGCATTTT. Translated, it gives CSVEDQTPETGGYQPQHF.

This clone was detected once. J is TRBJ2-3 and V is TRBV5-4; unclear D gene. The CDR3 has 16 residues. V gave up 7 bases and J gave up 0 bases, with 18 bases separating them. Germline values: CDR1 SGHNT, CDR2 YYREEE (reference sequence). CDR3 bases: TGTGCCAGCGGAACAGACGCTAATCCTAGCACAGATACGCAGTATTTT. Its protein is CASGTDANPSTDTQYF.

The gene calls are TRBV5-1 and TRBJ1-2, with D hard to call. The V gene's germline CDR1 is SGHRS and CDR2 YFSETQ. The CDR3 covers 14 residues. V was trimmed by 6 bases and J by 2 bases, leaving 14 bases between them. The DNA for the CDR3 is TGCGCCAGCAACCACAGCCCGGGAAACTATGGCTACACCTTC. Translation: CASNHSPGNYGYTF.

The chain recombines TRBV2 with TRBJ2-7, with 8 bases identical to TRBD1. V lost 3 bases and J lost 2; bases outside the gene matches: 3. From germline, CDR1 is SNHLY and CDR2 FYNNEI. This CDR3 is 14 amino acids long. CDR3 in amino acids: CASSDQGAAYEQYF. CDR3 nucleotides: TGTGCCAGCAGTGATCAGGGGGCAGCCTACGAGCAGTACTTC. Supplemented by reference TRBV2 and TRBJ2-7, the full variable domain reads EPEVTQTPSHQVTQMGQEVILRCVPISNHLYFYWYRQILGQKVEFLVSFYNNEISEKSEIFDDQFSVERPDGSNFTLKIRSTKLEDSAMYFCASSDQGAAYEQYFGPGTRLTVT.